The entry below describes one TCR beta chain. This entry comes from a study of identical twins. V was pared by 2 bases and J by 6 bases, with 13 bases of the junction left unmatched. The length of the CDR3 is 16 residues. In germline, CDR1 is MNHNS, CDR2 SASEGT. TCRdb re-called the 5' RACE reads through MiXCR, storing one row per CDR3 protein. This sample yields 200,000 to 300,000 distinct CDR3 sequences, of which roughly a tenth are seen a single time; over 8% belongs to the top ten. This TCR derives from a middle-aged man in good health. The chain couples TRBV6-1 to TRBJ2-7; 7 bases are a match to TRBD1. The sequencing input was memory T cells sorted from blood. The CDR3 DNA reads TGTGCCAGCAGTGAAAGCTACAGGGGAAGGATGGGCGAGCAGTACTTC. It translates to CASSESYRGRMGEQYF.